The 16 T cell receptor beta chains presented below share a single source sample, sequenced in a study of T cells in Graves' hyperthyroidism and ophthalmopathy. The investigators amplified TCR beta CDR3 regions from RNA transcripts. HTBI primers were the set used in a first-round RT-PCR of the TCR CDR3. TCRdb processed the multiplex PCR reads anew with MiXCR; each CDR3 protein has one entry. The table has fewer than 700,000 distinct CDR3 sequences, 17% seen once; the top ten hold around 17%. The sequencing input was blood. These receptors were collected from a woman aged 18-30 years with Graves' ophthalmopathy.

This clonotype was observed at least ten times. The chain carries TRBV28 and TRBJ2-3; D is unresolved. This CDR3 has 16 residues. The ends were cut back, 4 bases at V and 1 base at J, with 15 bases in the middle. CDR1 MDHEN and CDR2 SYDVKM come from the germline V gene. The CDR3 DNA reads TGTGCCAGCAGTTCGCCTCGAAAAACCGGCACAGATACGCAGTATTTT. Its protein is CASSSPRKTGTDTQYF.

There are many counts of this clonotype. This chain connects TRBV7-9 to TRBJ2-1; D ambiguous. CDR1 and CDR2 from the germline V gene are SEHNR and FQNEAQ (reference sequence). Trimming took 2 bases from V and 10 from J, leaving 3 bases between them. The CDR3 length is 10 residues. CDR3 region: CASSLREQFF. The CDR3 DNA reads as TGTGCCAGCAGCTTAAGGGAGCAGTTCTTC. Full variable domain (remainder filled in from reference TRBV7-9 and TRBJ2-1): DTGVSQNPRHKITKRGQNVTFRCDPISEHNRLYWYRQTLGQGPEFLTYFQNEAQLEKSRLLSDRFSAERPKGSFSTLEIQRTEQGDSAMYLCASSLREQFFGPGTRLTVL.

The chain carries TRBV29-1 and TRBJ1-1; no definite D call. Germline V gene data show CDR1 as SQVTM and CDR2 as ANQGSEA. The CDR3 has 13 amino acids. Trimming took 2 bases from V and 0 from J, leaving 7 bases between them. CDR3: CSVEKALNTEAFF. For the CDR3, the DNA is TGCAGCGTTGAAAAGGCATTGAACACTGAAGCTTTCTTT.

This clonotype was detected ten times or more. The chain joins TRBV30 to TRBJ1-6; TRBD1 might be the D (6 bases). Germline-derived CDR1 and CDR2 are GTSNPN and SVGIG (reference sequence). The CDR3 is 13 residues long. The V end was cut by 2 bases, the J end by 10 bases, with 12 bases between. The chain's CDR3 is CAWSPGQNSPLHF. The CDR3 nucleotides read TGTGCCTGGAGTCCTGGACAGAACTCACCCCTCCACTTT.

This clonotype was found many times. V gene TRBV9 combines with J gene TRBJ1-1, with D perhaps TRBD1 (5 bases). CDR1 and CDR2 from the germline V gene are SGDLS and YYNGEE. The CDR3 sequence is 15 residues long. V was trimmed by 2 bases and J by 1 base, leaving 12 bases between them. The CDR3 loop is CASSVEGRGNTEAFF. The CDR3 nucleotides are TGTGCCAGCAGCGTGGAGGGGAGAGGGAACACTGAAGCTTTCTTT.

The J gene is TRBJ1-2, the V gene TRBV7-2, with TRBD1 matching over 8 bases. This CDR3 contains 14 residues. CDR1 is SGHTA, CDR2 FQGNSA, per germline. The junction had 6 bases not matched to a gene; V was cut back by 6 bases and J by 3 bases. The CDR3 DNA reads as TGTGCCAGCAGTCTACAGACAGGGGACTATGGCTACACCTTC. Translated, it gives CASSLQTGDYGYTF.

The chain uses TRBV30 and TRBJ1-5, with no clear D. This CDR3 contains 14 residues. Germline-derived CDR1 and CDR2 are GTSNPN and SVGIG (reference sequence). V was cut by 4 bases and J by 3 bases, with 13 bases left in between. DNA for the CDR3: TGTGCCTGGAATGCTGGGCAGGACAATCAGCCCCAGCATTTT. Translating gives CAWNAGQDNQPQHF. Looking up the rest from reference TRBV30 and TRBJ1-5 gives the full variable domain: SQTIHQWPATLVQPVGSPLSLECTVEGTSNPNLYWYRQAAGRGLQLLFYSVGIGQISSEVPQNLSASRPQDRQFILSSKKLLLSDSGFYLCAWNAGQDNQPQHFGDGTRLSIL.

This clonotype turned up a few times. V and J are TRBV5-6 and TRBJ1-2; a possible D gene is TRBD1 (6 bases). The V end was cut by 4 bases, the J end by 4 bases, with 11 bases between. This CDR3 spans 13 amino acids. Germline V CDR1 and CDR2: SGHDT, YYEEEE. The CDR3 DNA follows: TGTGCCAGCAGCAAAGACAGGAGCTATGGCTACACCTTC. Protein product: CASSKDRSYGYTF.

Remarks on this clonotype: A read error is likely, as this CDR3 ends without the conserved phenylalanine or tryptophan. CDR3: CSADPGAYQETQYL. CDR3 nucleotide sequence: TGCAGTGCTGATCCGGGGGCCTACCAAGAGACCCAGTACCTC. The rearrangement uses TRBV20-1 and TRBJ2-5; D is perhaps TRBD1 or TRBD2 (6 bases each). The ends were cut back, 5 bases at V and 0 bases at J, with 13 bases in the middle. The CDR3 sequence is 14 residues long. CDR1 is DFQATT and CDR2 is SNEGSKA in the germline V gene (reference sequence).

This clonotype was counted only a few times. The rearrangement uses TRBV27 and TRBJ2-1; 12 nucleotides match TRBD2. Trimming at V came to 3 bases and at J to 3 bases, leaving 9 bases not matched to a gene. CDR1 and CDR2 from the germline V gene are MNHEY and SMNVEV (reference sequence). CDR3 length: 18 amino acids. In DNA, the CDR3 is TGTGCCAGCAGTTTTGGACTAGCGGGGTCCGTGCGCTACAATGAGCAGTTCTTC. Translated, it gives CASSFGLAGSVRYNEQFF.

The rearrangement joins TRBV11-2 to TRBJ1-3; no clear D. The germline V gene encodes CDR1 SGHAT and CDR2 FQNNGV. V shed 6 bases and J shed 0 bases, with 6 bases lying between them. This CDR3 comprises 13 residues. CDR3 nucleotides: TGTGCCAGCAGATCGAGCTCTGGAAACACCATATATTTT. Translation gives CASRSSSGNTIYF.

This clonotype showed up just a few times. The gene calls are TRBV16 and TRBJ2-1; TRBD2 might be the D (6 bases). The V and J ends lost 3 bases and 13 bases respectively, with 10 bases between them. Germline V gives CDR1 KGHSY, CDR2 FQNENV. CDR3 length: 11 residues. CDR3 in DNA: TGTGCCAGCAGCCAGGACTACTTACAGTTCTTC. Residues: CASSQDYLQFF.

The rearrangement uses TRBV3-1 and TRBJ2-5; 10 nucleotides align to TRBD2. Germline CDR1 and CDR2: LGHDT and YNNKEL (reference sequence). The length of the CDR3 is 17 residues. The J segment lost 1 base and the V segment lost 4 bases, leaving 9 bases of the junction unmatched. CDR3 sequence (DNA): TGTGCCAGCAGCCGGCTAGCGGGGGCGTTCCTCCAAGAGACCCAGTACTTC. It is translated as CASSRLAGAFLQETQYF.

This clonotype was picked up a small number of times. The CDR3 protein is CASSLSANPPLYNEQFF. The DNA of the CDR3 is TGTGCCAGCAGTTTATCGGCTAACCCCCCCCTGTACAATGAGCAGTTCTTC. The chain joins TRBV27 to TRBJ2-1; D not resolved. V lost 0 bases and J 4 bases, leaving 16 bases between the germline ends. The CDR3 runs to 17 residues. Germline CDR1 is MNHEY and CDR2 is SMNVEV (reference sequence).

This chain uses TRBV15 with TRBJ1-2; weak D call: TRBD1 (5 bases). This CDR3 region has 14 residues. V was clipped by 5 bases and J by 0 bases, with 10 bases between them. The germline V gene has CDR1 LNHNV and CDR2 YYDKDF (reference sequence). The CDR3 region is CATSVGGANYGYTF. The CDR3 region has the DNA TGTGCCACCAGCGTGGGGGGGGCTAACTATGGCTACACCTTC.

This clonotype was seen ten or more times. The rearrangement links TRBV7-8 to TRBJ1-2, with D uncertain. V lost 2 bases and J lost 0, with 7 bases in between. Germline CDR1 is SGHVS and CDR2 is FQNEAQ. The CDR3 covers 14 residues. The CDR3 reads CASSLQGTNYGYTF. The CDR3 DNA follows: TGTGCCAGCAGCTTACAAGGGACTAACTATGGCTACACCTTC.